Shown below are 23 T cell receptor beta chains from a single sample sequenced in a study of T-cell reconstitution after alpha-beta-depleted transplantation in children. Preparation of the TCRbeta library involved a method that used unique molecular identifiers. MiXCR, run by TCRdb on the PCR reads, gives a single entry per CDR3 protein. There are 350,000 to 500,000 distinct CDR3 sequences in the sample; about 45% occur only once, and around a quarter lies in the top ten. The sample here was PBMCs, taken before TCRalphabeta/CD19-depleted stem cell transplant. These receptors were taken from a girl aged 2 to 9 with aplastic anemia, due to receive a stem cell transplant.

Note on this clonotype: The junction and the germline gene differ at one end; a read error may be behind it. The V and J genes are TRBV2 and TRBJ2-1, with D perhaps TRBD2 (5 bases). This CDR3 has 14 amino acids. The germline V gene encodes CDR1 SNHLY and CDR2 FYNNEI. DNA of the CDR3: TGTGCCAGCAGCGGGATCCTCTCCCACAATGAGCAGTTCTTC. It yields the protein CASSGILSHNEQFF.

As to this clonotype: Mismatch with germline at one junction end may stem from a read error. This chain links TRBV7-7 with TRBJ2-5; no firm D call. The CDR3 sequence is 14 residues long. Germline V gene data show CDR1 as SSHAT and CDR2 as FNYEAQ (reference sequence). For the CDR3, the DNA is TGTGCTAGCAGCTTAGATGGCATCCAAGAGACCCAGCACTTC. This codes for CASSLDGIQETQHF. The whole variable domain, remainder taken from reference TRBV7-7 and TRBJ2-5, is GAGVSQSPRYKVTKRGQDVTLRCDPISSHATLYWYQQALGQGPEFLTYFNYEAQPDKSGLPSDRFSAERPEGSISTLTIQRTEQRDSAMYRCASSLDGIQETQHFGPGTRLLVL.

This clonotype was counted many times. This sequence joins TRBV25-1 and TRBJ1-2, with a tentative D call TRBD1 (5 bases). Deletions cut 3 bases from V and 8 bases from J, with 13 bases between. Germline values: CDR1 MGHDK, CDR2 SYGVNS. This CDR3 region has 13 residues. The CDR3 here is CASSDKTVYGYTF. The CDR3 DNA sequence: TGTGCCAGCAGTGATAAGACAGTTTACGGCTACACCTTC.

This chain uses TRBV6-5 with TRBJ1-6; perhaps TRBD1 as D (6 bases). Germline loops: CDR1 MNHEY, CDR2 SVGAGI. The germline V and J ends were trimmed by 4 bases and 10 bases, with 17 bases remaining between them. The CDR3 has 15 amino acids. The CDR3 loop reads CASSSPGVGGSPLHF. CDR3 coding DNA: TGTGCCAGCAGTTCCCCAGGGGTCGGAGGGTCACCCCTCCACTTT.

The chain employs TRBV28 and TRBJ2-4; D could derive from TRBD1 or TRBD2 (6 bases each). The CDR3 is made up of 15 amino acids. V lost 6 bases, J lost 1 base, and 13 bases lay in between. Germline V gene sequence: CDR1 MDHEN, CDR2 SYDVKM. The CDR3 spells CASSTVGGAKNIQYF. The CDR3 DNA sequence: TGTGCCAGCAGCACGGTAGGGGGGGCCAAAAACATTCAGTACTTC.

The rearrangement links TRBV27 to TRBJ1-6, with D possibly TRBD1 on 6 matching bases. V was shortened by 0 bases and J by 7 bases, with 10 bases between the two germline ends. The CDR3 sequence is 15 residues long. Per germline, CDR1 MNHEY and CDR2 SMNVEV (reference sequence). CDR3 amino acids: CASSLSGQGNSPLHF. CDR3 DNA: TGTGCCAGCAGTTTATCAGGCCAGGGGAATTCACCCCTCCACTTT.

The chain has TRBV12-3 or TRBV12-4 and TRBJ2-3; 7 bases fit TRBD1. The CDR3 is made up of 16 amino acids. Trimming cost V 5 bases and J 0 bases; bases outside gene matches: 8. The CDR3 protein is CASSPYRGGSTDTQYF. CDR3 coding DNA: TGTGCCAGCAGTCCCTACAGGGGTGGTAGCACAGATACGCAGTATTTT.

This clonotype was seen a handful of times. The chain is built from TRBV28 and TRBJ2-7, with D uncertain. CDR1 is MDHEN, CDR2 SYDVKM, per germline. Trimming took off 5 bases at V and 6 bases at J, with 8 bases between the two ends. CDR3 size: 11 residues. The CDR3 DNA reads TGTGCCAGCAGTCCGGGTTTCGAGCAGTACTTC. This sequence encodes CASSPGFEQYF.

This chain uses TRBV5-1 with TRBJ2-7; 7 bases map to TRBD2. The V and J ends lost 0 bases and 7 bases, in that order; junction bases with no gene match: 10. The length of the CDR3 is 15 residues. The V gene's germline CDR1 is SGHRS and CDR2 YFSETQ. The CDR3 DNA sequence: TGCGCCAGCAGCTTGGACGCGGGGGATCCTTGGGAGCAGTACTTC. This gives the protein CASSLDAGDPWEQYF.

In regard to this clonotype: One end of the junction does not line up with germline, which may come from a read error. In nucleotides, the CDR3 is TGCAGTGTAAGCCCTCGACTTTTT. Its translation: CSVSPRLF. The V gene is TRBV20-1, the J gene TRBJ2-3, with D uncertain. The germline V gene encodes CDR1 DFQATT and CDR2 SNEGSKA (reference sequence). This CDR3 is 8 amino acids long.

Here the CDR3 DNA reads TGTGCCAGCACTTGGGCGGGGGCCCTGGGACAAGAGACCCAGTACTTC. As protein: CASTWAGALGQETQYF. This sequence joins TRBV5-4 and TRBJ2-5; D possibly corresponds to TRBD2 (7 bases). This CDR3 comprises 16 residues. Germline CDR1 is SGHNT and CDR2 is YYREEE (reference sequence). Trimming took off 6 bases at V and 2 bases at J, with 20 bases between the two ends.

This CDR3 is CASSPWAESSYNEQFF. DNA of the CDR3: TGCGCCAGCAGCCCCTGGGCGGAGAGCTCCTACAATGAGCAGTTCTTC. V and J are TRBV5-1 and TRBJ2-1; D not certain. Trimming shortened V by 4 bases and J by 0 bases, and 14 bases separated the two germline ends. This CDR3 is built from 16 residues. CDR1 is SGHRS and CDR2 is YFSETQ in the germline V gene.

This clonotype has a count of ten or more. The chain links TRBV20-1 to TRBJ2-5; 10 positions match TRBD1. The CDR3 contains 14 residues. Germline-derived CDR1 and CDR2 are DFQATT and SNEGSKA (reference sequence). Trimming at V came to 3 bases and at J to 3 bases, leaving 4 bases not matched to a gene. CDR3 region: CSASPDRGKETQYF. The DNA of the CDR3 is TGCAGTGCTAGCCCGGACAGGGGGAAAGAGACCCAGTACTTC.

V and J are TRBV28 and TRBJ2-1; a possible D gene is TRBD2 (6 bases). Trimming removed 6 bases from V and 4 bases from J, with 16 bases in between. The CDR3 spans 15 residues. Germline V CDR1 and CDR2: MDHEN, SYDVKM. For the CDR3, the DNA is TGTGCCAGCAGCGGACTAATCGACAAATACAATGAGCAGTTCTTC. Protein sequence: CASSGLIDKYNEQFF.

This clonotype was observed a few times. This rearrangement joins TRBV12-3 or TRBV12-4 to TRBJ2-7, with D uncertain. The ends were cut back, 5 bases at V and 5 bases at J, with 7 bases in the middle. The CDR3 has 11 residues. CDR3 region: CASSTTNEQYF. For the CDR3, the DNA is TGTGCCAGCAGTACTACTAACGAGCAGTACTTC.

V gene TRBV9 combines with J gene TRBJ2-2; 9 positions match TRBD2. Unmatched junction bases numbered 10, after V lost 1 base and J lost 3 bases. From germline, CDR1 is SGDLS and CDR2 YYNGEE. This CDR3 has 18 amino acids. CDR3 sequence: CASSVQMGLAGHTGELFF. As DNA, the CDR3 is TGTGCCAGCAGCGTACAAATGGGGCTAGCGGGGCACACCGGGGAGCTGTTTTTT.

The J gene is TRBJ2-4, the V gene TRBV12-3 or TRBV12-4, with D unclear. Trimming stripped 3 bases from V and 3 bases from J, with 9 bases between. CDR3 length: 14 residues. CDR3 nucleotide sequence: TGTGCCAGCAGTTTGGGCTCCCTCAAAAACATTCAGTACTTC. Translation: CASSLGSLKNIQYF.

The gene calls are TRBV6-1 and TRBJ1-1; 9 positions agree with TRBD1. CDR1 and CDR2 from the germline V gene are MNHNS and SASEGT. CDR3 length: 14 residues. Trimming removed 6 bases from V and 3 bases from J; junction bases left unmatched: 5. Here the CDR3 reads CASSRGDRDTEAFF. The CDR3, as DNA: TGTGCCAGCAGCCGCGGGGACAGGGACACTGAAGCTTTCTTT.

V gene TRBV20-1 combines with J gene TRBJ2-1; 7 bases line up with TRBD2. Germline loops: CDR1 DFQATT, CDR2 SNEGSKA (reference sequence). Unmatched junction bases numbered 1, after V lost 2 bases and J lost 6 bases. This CDR3 has 12 residues. CDR3 residues: CSARLAVNEQFF. The CDR3, as DNA: TGCAGTGCTAGACTAGCGGTCAATGAGCAGTTCTTC.

This clonotype has just a few counts. The CDR3 loop reads CATRPEGTGWTGANVLTF. The CDR3 nucleotides read TGTGCCACCAGGCCAGAGGGGACAGGGTGGACTGGGGCCAACGTCCTGACTTTC. This chain connects TRBV24-1 to TRBJ2-6, with TRBD1 matching 9 bases. J was trimmed by 2 bases and V by 7 bases; bases with no gene match: 11. CDR3 length: 18 residues. Germline loops: CDR1 KGHDR, CDR2 SFDVKD.

The table lists this clonotype with a few counts. This chain links TRBV20-1 with TRBJ2-3; D tentatively fits TRBD1 or TRBD2 (7 bases each). Germline-derived CDR1 and CDR2 are DFQATT and SNEGSKA (reference sequence). V dropped 5 bases and J dropped 0 bases, with 15 bases sitting between them. CDR3 size: 15 residues. Here the CDR3 DNA reads TGCAGTGCTGAGGGGGCTAGCGGAAGCACAGATACGCAGTATTTT. As protein: CSAEGASGSTDTQYF.

The genes are TRBV14 and TRBJ2-5; TRBD1 matches 8 bases. This CDR3 region has 18 residues. CDR1 is SGHDN and CDR2 is FVKESK in the germline V gene. The trim removed 0 bases at V and 4 bases at J, leaving 13 bases unmatched. For the CDR3, the DNA is TGTGCCAGCAGCCAAGACCCCACAGGACAGGGTCGAAGAGAGACCCAGTACTTC. Its protein product is CASSQDPTGQGRRETQYF.

In the case of this clonotype: The conserved phenylalanine or tryptophan normally closing the CDR3 is absent here, so this likely arose from a read error. This rearrangement joins TRBV7-6 to TRBJ2-3; TRBD2 agrees at 7 bases. J gave up 7 bases and V 0 bases, and 10 bases lay outside the gene matches. The CDR3 is made up of 16 amino acids. Germline V gene sequence: CDR1 SGHVS, CDR2 FNYEAQ. The DNA for the CDR3 is TGTGCCAGCAGCTTAGCGGCTAGCGGCGATTCGAATACGCAGTATTTA. As protein: CASSLAASGDSNTQYL.